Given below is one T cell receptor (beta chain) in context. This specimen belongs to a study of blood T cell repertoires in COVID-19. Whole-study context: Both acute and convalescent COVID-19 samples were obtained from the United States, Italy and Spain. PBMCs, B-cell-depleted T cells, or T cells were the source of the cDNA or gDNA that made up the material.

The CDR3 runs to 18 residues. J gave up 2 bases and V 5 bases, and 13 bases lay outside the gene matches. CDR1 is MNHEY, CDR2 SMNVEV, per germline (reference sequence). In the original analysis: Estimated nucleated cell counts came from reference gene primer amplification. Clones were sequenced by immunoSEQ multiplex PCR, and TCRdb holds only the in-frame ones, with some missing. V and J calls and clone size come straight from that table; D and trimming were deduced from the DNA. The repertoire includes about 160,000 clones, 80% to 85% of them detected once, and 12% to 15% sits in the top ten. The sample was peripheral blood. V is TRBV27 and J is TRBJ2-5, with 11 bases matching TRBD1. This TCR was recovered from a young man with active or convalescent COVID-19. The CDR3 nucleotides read TGTGCCAGCAGTCCCTACTCCCCGGGACAGGGGGTACAAGAGACCCAGTACTTC. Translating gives CASSPYSPGQGVQETQYF.